The present TCR beta chain was sequenced within a study of T cells after yellow fever vaccination. Study-wide context: The authors prepared low-cell-number fractions using SMART-Seq v4 Ultra Low Input.

Universal primer sites and UMIs were introduced during 5'RACE template-switching synthesis of TCR cDNA. TCRdb re-called the 5' RACE reads through MiXCR, storing one row per CDR3 protein. Among hundreds of thousands of distinct CDR3 sequences, 6.2% were seen once, and the ten largest hold approximately 15%. Details on this clonotype: Its antigen is still unknown.

Trimming left V 5 bases short and J 0 bases short, with 16 bases between. This CDR3 region has 16 residues. From germline, CDR1 is SGHTA and CDR2 FQGNSA. General study points: Reappearance after the booster was observed for most primary-vaccination clones (about 95% CD4, more than 70% CD8). The secondary T-cell response peaked on day 5, not day 15, but was weaker.

The chain has TRBV7-2 and TRBJ1-2; D uncertain. The sequence was obtained from a man aged 25 to 40 who received the YFV17D yellow fever vaccine. The input for sequencing was PBMCs, taken 5 days after the yellow fever booster vaccination. In DNA, the CDR3 is TGTGCCAGCAGCCAAAGTAGTTCAGTAGCTAACTATGGCTACACCTTC. Translated: CASSQSSSVANYGYTF.